The source of this T cell receptor beta chain is a study of cytomegalovirus exposure and HLA in healthy donors. Study-level background: The roughly 120 validation repertoires used the same platform as the 550 to 800 first-cohort repertoires (as reported by a later analysis). Findings and limits, study-wide: According to reports, the classifier identified cytomegalovirus status with high specificity and sensitivity. The study put 150 or so TCR beta chains on its list as cytomegalovirus-associated.

Method: immunoSEQ multiplex PCR; TCRdb's copy keeps in-frame clones and lacks some. The table lists hundreds of thousands of clones, roughly 90% of them singletons. About this clone itself: What it binds is not known.

Germline lookup yields CDR1 MDHEN and CDR2 SYDVKM. The CDR3 loop spans 11 amino acids. The V end was cut by 8 bases, the J end by 6 bases, with 11 bases between. The sample comprised PBMCs. This chain uses TRBV28 with TRBJ2-7; TRBD2 is a possible D gene (5 bases). This TCR was recovered from a woman between 18 and 30 years old in good health and CMV-seronegative. The CDR3 is CASVSGSEQYF. In DNA form, the CDR3 reads TGTGCCAGCGTTAGTGGGAGCGAGCAGTACTTC. Looking up the rest from reference TRBV28 and TRBJ2-7 gives the full variable domain: DVKVTQSSRYLVKRTGEKVFLECVQDMDHENMFWYRQDPGLGLRLIYFSYDVKMKEKGDIPEGYSVSREKKERFSLILESASTNQTSMYLCASVSGSEQYFGPGTRLTVT.